This T cell receptor beta chain stems from a study of OX40 agonist ivuxolimab in advanced cancers. Study context: A mean age of around 63 years, range about 23 to 80, was recorded, and approximately 85% were male. General study findings and limits: The study found that CD8+ T cells averaged more expanded clones than CD4+. Normalized T-cell clonal expansion was also low in some nonresponders.

On this clone: What it recognizes is unknown.

Clones were read by immunoSEQ multiplex PCR, and TCRdb kept only the in-frame ones, dropping some. The top ten hold around 15% of the sample, which has about 62,000 clones, 80% to 95% seen once. The clonotype originates from an adult with an advanced solid tumor such as melanoma, head and neck, liver or kidney cancer. The sequencing used CD4+ or CD8+ T cells sorted from blood, collected in a trial of the OX40 agonist ivuxolimab.

The CDR3 bases are TGCGCCAGCAGTCCGGAAGCGGCTCCACGAGACGACAATGAGCAGTTCTTC. Translated, it gives CASSPEAAPRDDNEQFF. The chain links TRBV23-1 to TRBJ2-1, with a weak D call TRBD2 (5 bases). TRBV23-1 is an ORF, with its function uncertain. The ends were cut back, 4 bases at V and 5 bases at J, with 21 bases in the middle. This CDR3 contains 17 residues.